This is a list of T cell receptor beta chains from one sample in a study of T cells in Graves' hyperthyroidism and ophthalmopathy. One entry per CDR3 protein results from TCRdb running MiXCR on the multiplex PCR reads. The profile shows some 570,000 distinct CDR3 sequences, approximately 15% of them singletons. Sequencing input: blood. These receptors were obtained from a woman between 18 and 30 years old with Graves' ophthalmopathy. Each CDR3 is given without its conserved first and last residue. Clone size is stated in some rows and not others, as once, few, many or a class when expanded.

cdr3_aa cdr3_length clone_size j_call v_call
ASSPGTAAGNTIY 13 few TRBJ1-3 TRBV7-3
ASSPTGLAGGWTQY 14 many TRBJ2-5 TRBV6-1
ATSDSGTDNEQF 12 few TRBJ2-1 TRBV24-1
ASSDGGRAWNEQF 13 - TRBJ2-1 TRBV6-4
SARGQRGMLGEQY 13 many TRBJ2-7 TRBV29-1
SASQRKSYNEQF 12 few TRBJ2-1 TRBV20-1
ASSIQGGAYSNQPQH 15 - TRBJ1-5 TRBV19
ASSVEGAGGNNEQF 14 few TRBJ2-1 TRBV9
ASSLYWGEAGKRERSSQY 18 many TRBJ2-3 TRBV28
ASRGGSTDTQY 11 many TRBJ2-3 TRBV9
SVEDGRGGITEAF 13 - TRBJ1-1 TRBV29-1
ASSPSPGQGMADTQY 15 many TRBJ2-3 TRBV28
ASSYGAAQETQY 12 many TRBJ2-5 TRBV6-2/TRBV6-3
ASSPRAGLQETQY 13 many TRBJ2-5 TRBV7-3
ASSLVTGGGGFEY 13 many TRBJ2-3 TRBV7-2
ASSIDSPGESPLH 13 few TRBJ1-6 TRBV19
ASSLAFSGIGTQY 13 many TRBJ2-5 TRBV7-2
ASSPGRNNEQF 11 few TRBJ2-1 TRBV18
ASSSSDNSYNEQF 13 many TRBJ2-1 TRBV11-3
ASSLETGGGQETQY 14 many TRBJ2-5 TRBV7-3
SALGPPSYNEQF 12 many TRBJ2-1 TRBV20-1
ATSDFLTGSYNEQF 14 many TRBJ2-1 TRBV24-1
ASSAQGGRTYNEQF 14 many TRBJ2-1 TRBV6-1
ASSPPPNTEAF 11 many TRBJ1-1 TRBV7-9
ASSKSGISGNTIY 13 once TRBJ1-3 TRBV7-2
ASSSGSGVLGNEQY 14 many TRBJ2-7 TRBV28
ASSVTGGYETNEKLF 15 many TRBJ1-4 TRBV6-1
ASSFAGQTTYEQY 13 many TRBJ2-7 TRBV28
ATSDEISNTGELF 13 - TRBJ2-2 TRBV24-1
ATSDARGLAGVYNEQF 16 - TRBJ2-1 TRBV24-1
AWTPGGSGELF 11 many TRBJ2-2 TRBV30
ASSDGHEAF 9 many TRBJ1-1 TRBV6-1
ASSPEDGVTDTQY 13 - TRBJ2-3 TRBV3-1
ASRERGWMGSYNEQF 15 many TRBJ2-1 TRBV7-9
ASSLEGREY 9 many TRBJ2-4 TRBV11-3
ASSQLYPSGSYEQY 14 few TRBJ2-7 TRBV4-1
ASRRDTEAF 9 - TRBJ1-1 TRBV19
ASSDGRAFTDTQY 13 many TRBJ2-3 TRBV7-9
GANPDRGHRGTNYGYT 16 - TRBJ1-2 TRBV29-1
ASSLADRPRTQY 12 - TRBJ2-5 TRBV5-6
ASSRTGGAYEQY 12 many TRBJ2-7 TRBV27
ASSALPPDRVNKETQY 16 - TRBJ2-5 TRBV6-1